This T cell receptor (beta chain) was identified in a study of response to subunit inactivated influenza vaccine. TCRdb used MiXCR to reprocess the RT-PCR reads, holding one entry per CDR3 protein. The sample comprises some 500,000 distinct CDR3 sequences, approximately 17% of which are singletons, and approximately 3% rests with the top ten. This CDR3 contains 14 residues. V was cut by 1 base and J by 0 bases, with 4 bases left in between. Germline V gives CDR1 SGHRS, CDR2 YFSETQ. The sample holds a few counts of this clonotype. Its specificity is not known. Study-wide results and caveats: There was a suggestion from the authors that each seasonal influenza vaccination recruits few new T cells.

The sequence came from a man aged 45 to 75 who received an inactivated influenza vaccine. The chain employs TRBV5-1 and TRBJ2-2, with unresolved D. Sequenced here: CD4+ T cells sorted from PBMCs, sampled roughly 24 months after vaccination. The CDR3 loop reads CASSLTPNTGELFF. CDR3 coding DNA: TGCGCCAGCAGCTTGACACCGAACACCGGGGAGCTGTTTTTT.